The present TCR beta chain was sequenced within a study of vaccination and CD4 T cells after COVID-19 (dated by TCRdb to about 2022). Background for the entire study: Every convalescent patient had a positive nasal swab PCR test for SARS-CoV-2, with mild disease in 8 to 10 patients and severe disease in one. The convalescent cohort comprised six males and four females, including two Hispanic individuals, seven Caucasians, two Asians and one multiracial person. Participants got two doses of the Pfizer-BioNTech BNT162b2 vaccine (n=8) or two doses of the Moderna mRNA-1273 vaccine (n=2). Post-COVID blood samples were collected from convalescent patients a median of roughly 100 days after diagnosis, with a range of roughly 30 to 161 days. The time from the second vaccine dose to post-vaccine blood sampling had a median of roughly 72 days and ranged from about 14 to 241 days. Overlapping spike peptide pools from SARS-CoV-2 and from the common cold coronaviruses HCoV-NL63, HCoV-OC43 and HCoV-229E were used as culture stimuli. In control cultures, a CEFX viral epitope pool was used as positive control, an HIV-1 Nef peptide pool was used as negative control, or no peptide was added. The spike-specific CD4+ TCR repertoire was compared before and after mRNA vaccination in approximately 9 COVID-19 convalescent patients and a handful of infection-naive healthy vaccine recipients.

Results and caveats for the whole study, not just this receptor: An increase in the median number of SARS-CoV-2-reactive clonotypes from more than 20 after infection to roughly 38 after vaccination was observed, but the change was not found to be significant. Among the post-vaccine SARS-CoV-2-reactive clones in convalescent patients, a median about 89% showed up only after vaccination, which suggests vaccine-specific priming. The number of convalescent patients in the study was relatively small, and the study did not examine early timepoints following natural infection. Of the vaccine-specific clones found in convalescent patients, nearly all (304 of 307) were mono-reactive for SARS-CoV-2 spike instead of being cross-reactive with common cold coronaviruses.

This clonotype was picked up a small number of times. This receptor's antigen is unknown. Per-base quality was not reported, and no clone a single base away is much larger than it. The method behind the library was PCR. DNA from cultured CD4+ T cells underwent TCR sequencing with the Oncomine TCR Beta short-read assay at the Johns Hopkins FTIC core. Genomic DNA was extracted from the cultured CD4+ T cells with the QIAamp micro DNA kit. The Oncomine TCR Beta libraries from cultured CD4+ T cells were pooled using unique dual indexes and then sequenced on an Illumina iSeq 100. Concerning the study's data processing: Non-productive sequences were removed, and CDR3s not starting with C, not ending with F or W, or shorter than 7 amino acids were discarded. The MANAFEST web application was used to identify antigen-specific clonotypes by comparing peptide-stimulated wells against reference wells and other culture wells. An FDR below 0.05, an odds ratio above 5, and a productive frequency above 0.1% in at least two of three replicate wells were required for clones to be considered positive. A clonotype counted as cross-reactive if it showed significant expansion both in the SARS-CoV-2 spike wells and in at least one common cold coronavirus spike condition. CDR3 homology was assessed with Levenshtein distances (stringdist) and unrooted phylogenetic trees (ape) in R version 3.6.1. TCRdb reworked the public reads: Q25 trimming with fastp, MiXCR clone assembly, productive beta chains retained. Duplicate CDR3 protein sequences are folded into a single record with the most common DNA and genes. These V and J calls originate from TCRdb's pipeline instead of the authors' own analysis. The sample table holds approximately 17,000 distinct CDR3 sequences, of which 50% were seen once. 6.5% of the sample rests with the top ten.

The label giving this sample's treatment or condition can be read as: approximately nine-day PBMC culture with coronavirus spike peptide pools or control peptides (ViraFEST assay). The study used the ViraFEST assay, which expanded antigen-specific T cells with peptide pools and then identified expanded clonotypes by TCR sequencing. The convalescent patients' positive SARS-CoV-2 PCR tests were from March to December 2020, which was before the Alpha, Beta and Delta variants emerged in the United States. PBMCs were cultured at around 2.2 million per well in IMDM supplemented with approximately 5% human AB serum and about 9.6 IU/ml IL-2, with about 10 ug/ml peptide pools added. Half of the culture medium was replaced with fresh IL-2-containing medium on days 3 and 7. After around 10 days of culture, CD4+ T cells were isolated by negative selection with the EasySep CD4+ T cell isolation kit. Ficoll-Paque Plus gradient centrifugation was used to isolate PBMCs from whole blood, and the isolated PBMCs were then either used fresh or cryopreserved at -140C. In general, triplicate wells were set up for every culture condition.

CDR1 and CDR2, looked up from the germline V gene, are MGHRA and YSYEKL. Between the V and J ends, shortened by 3 bases and 2 bases respectively, the junction contains 10 bases. From the cysteine up to the phenylalanine, the CDR3 has a length of 14 residues. The kept DNA is CDR3 alone, 42 bases in frame from the first base. Sequences were obtained from CD4+ T cells from blood, cultured in vitro. The sequence is built from TRBV4-1 and TRBJ2-5, with no confidently assigned D gene. The sequence was obtained from a human donor who had recovered from COVID-19. The nucleotides read TGCGCCAGCAGCCATCCCCTAGAACAAGAGACCCAGTACTTC. Translated, this is CASSHPLEQETQYF.